The rows below give T cell receptor beta chains drawn from one sample of a study of CD4 T cells in relation to SARS-CoV-2 and coronaviruses. Using immunoSEQ multiplex PCR, the repertoire was profiled, and TCRdb retains in-frame clones only, with some absent. The data hold about 36,000 clones, with 70% to 85% observed a single time. For these TCRs, the target antigens are not known. The sequencing input was memory CD4+ T cells from PBMCs, cultured in vitro. Receptors originate from an adult with COVID-19. Each CDR3 is given with its conserved first and last residue. Each record gives: clone size, J gene, V gene, CDR3 length, D gene, CDR3 protein, CDR3 DNA. D genes are given only for firm matches. Only some rows state a clone size, as once, few, many or a class for expanded clones.

clone size: few
J gene: TRBJ2-3
V gene: TRBV6-2/TRBV6-3
CDR3 length: 14
D gene: TRBD2
CDR3 protein: CASSYAGETDTQYF
CDR3 DNA: TGTGCCAGCAGTTATGCGGGAGAGACAGATACGCAGTATTTT

clone size: NA
J gene: TRBJ2-2
V gene: TRBV5-6
CDR3 length: 15
D gene: NA
CDR3 protein: CASSLLQVATGELFF
CDR3 DNA: TGTGCCAGCAGCTTATTGCAGGTAGCTACCGGGGAGCTGTTTTTT

clone size: once
J gene: TRBJ1-1
V gene: TRBV12-3/TRBV12-4
CDR3 length: 12
D gene: NA
CDR3 protein: CASSPRGNLAFF
CDR3 DNA: TGTGCCAGCAGCCCACGGGGGAATCTGGCTTTCTTT

clone size: NA
J gene: TRBJ2-1
V gene: TRBV5-1
CDR3 length: 14
D gene: NA
CDR3 protein: CASSLGGSYNEQFF
CDR3 DNA: TGCGCCAGCAGCTTAGGGGGCTCCTACAATGAGCAGTTCTTC

clone size: NA
J gene: TRBJ2-1
V gene: TRBV2
CDR3 length: 13
D gene: NA
CDR3 protein: CASSKGPYNEQFF
CDR3 DNA: TGTGCCAGCAGTAAGGGACCATACAATGAGCAGTTCTTC

clone size: NA
J gene: TRBJ1-5
V gene: TRBV29-1
CDR3 length: 14
D gene: NA
CDR3 protein: CSVGTGADNQPQHF
CDR3 DNA: TGCAGCGTAGGAACGGGAGCTGACAATCAGCCCCAGCATTTT

clone size: NA
J gene: TRBJ2-7
V gene: TRBV28
CDR3 length: 14
D gene: TRBD1
CDR3 protein: CASSLGQGGYEQYF
CDR3 DNA: TGTGCCAGCAGTCTCGGACAGGGCGGCTACGAGCAGTACTTC

clone size: NA
J gene: TRBJ2-7
V gene: TRBV9
CDR3 length: 15
D gene: NA
CDR3 protein: CASSGGMGANYEQYF
CDR3 DNA: TGTGCCAGCAGCGGGGGGATGGGGGCGAACTACGAGCAGTACTTC

clone size: NA
J gene: TRBJ2-1
V gene: TRBV21-1
CDR3 length: 17
D gene: NA
CDR3 protein: CASSKGRGSGSFEEQFF
CDR3 DNA: TGTGCCAGCAGCAAAGGTCGAGGTAGCGGGAGTTTCGAGGAGCAGTTCTTC

clone size: few
J gene: TRBJ1-6
V gene: TRBV7-2
CDR3 length: 15
D gene: TRBD1
CDR3 protein: CASSLVDRDNSPLHF
CDR3 DNA: TGTGCCAGCAGCTTAGTAGACAGGGATAATTCACCCCTCCACTTT

clone size: NA
J gene: TRBJ2-3
V gene: TRBV5-1
CDR3 length: 14
D gene: NA
CDR3 protein: CASSSGIGTDTQYF
CDR3 DNA: TGCGCCAGCAGCTCGGGAATCGGCACAGATACGCAGTATTTT

clone size: NA
J gene: TRBJ2-7
V gene: TRBV2
CDR3 length: 16
D gene: TRBD2
CDR3 protein: CASSGGSGGSSYEQYF
CDR3 DNA: TGTGCCAGCAGTGGGGGATCCGGCGGGAGCTCCTACGAGCAGTACTTC

clone size: NA
J gene: TRBJ2-3
V gene: TRBV3-1/TRBV3-2
CDR3 length: 12
D gene: NA
CDR3 protein: CASSQLADTQYF
CDR3 DNA: TGTGCCAGCAGCCAATTAGCAGATACGCAGTATTTT

clone size: NA
J gene: TRBJ2-2
V gene: TRBV19
CDR3 length: 16
D gene: TRBD2
CDR3 protein: CASSKTSGRGSGELFF
CDR3 DNA: TGTGCCAGTAGTAAGACTAGCGGGAGAGGGTCCGGGGAGCTGTTTTTT

clone size: NA
J gene: TRBJ2-2
V gene: TRBV5-4
CDR3 length: 14
D gene: NA
CDR3 protein: CASSRDQGIGELFF
CDR3 DNA: TGTGCCAGCAGCCGCGACCAGGGAATCGGGGAGCTGTTTTTT

clone size: NA
J gene: TRBJ2-5
V gene: TRBV19
CDR3 length: 13
D gene: NA
CDR3 protein: CASSIGHQETQYF
CDR3 DNA: TGTGCCAGTAGTATAGGACACCAAGAGACCCAGTACTTC

clone size: NA
J gene: TRBJ2-1
V gene: TRBV10-3
CDR3 length: 15
D gene: NA
CDR3 protein: CAISVDVFTYNEQFF
CDR3 DNA: TGTGCCATCAGTGTTGACGTCTTTACCTACAATGAGCAGTTCTTC

clone size: few
J gene: TRBJ2-1
V gene: TRBV27
CDR3 length: 14
D gene: NA
CDR3 protein: CASSYRRSYNEQFF
CDR3 DNA: TGTGCCAGCAGTTATAGGAGATCCTACAATGAGCAGTTCTTC

clone size: once
J gene: TRBJ2-3
V gene: TRBV9
CDR3 length: 14
D gene: NA
CDR3 protein: CASSSGRDTDTQYF
CDR3 DNA: TGTGCCAGCAGCTCGGGGCGGGACACAGATACGCAGTATTTT

clone size: NA
J gene: TRBJ2-5
V gene: TRBV19
CDR3 length: 17
D gene: NA
CDR3 protein: CASSIGWGRVPGETQYF
CDR3 DNA: TGTGCCAGTAGTATCGGTTGGGGCAGGGTCCCCGGAGAGACCCAGTACTTC

clone size: NA
J gene: TRBJ2-7
V gene: TRBV6-4
CDR3 length: 19
D gene: TRBD1
CDR3 protein: CASSDSPRDREGQSYEQYF
CDR3 DNA: TGTGCCAGCAGTGACTCCCCCCGGGACAGGGAGGGTCAGTCCTACGAGCAGTACTTC

clone size: NA
J gene: TRBJ2-5
V gene: TRBV19
CDR3 length: 14
D gene: TRBD1
CDR3 protein: CASSLQQGWETQYF
CDR3 DNA: TGTGCCAGTAGTCTTCAACAGGGGTGGGAGACCCAGTACTTC

clone size: NA
J gene: TRBJ2-3
V gene: TRBV5-1
CDR3 length: 14
D gene: TRBD2
CDR3 protein: CASSGTSGQYTQYF
CDR3 DNA: TGCGCCAGCAGCGGGACTAGCGGGCAATATACGCAGTATTTT

clone size: once
J gene: TRBJ1-2
V gene: TRBV18
CDR3 length: 12
D gene: NA
CDR3 protein: CASSPAQGGYTF
CDR3 DNA: TGTGCCAGCTCACCCGCACAGGGCGGCTACACCTTC

clone size: NA
J gene: TRBJ2-1
V gene: TRBV4-2
CDR3 length: 18
D gene: TRBD2
CDR3 protein: CASSQDEVAGDSYNEQFF
CDR3 DNA: TGTGCCAGCAGCCAAGACGAGGTAGCGGGAGATTCCTACAATGAGCAGTTCTTC

clone size: few
J gene: TRBJ2-1
V gene: TRBV6-5
CDR3 length: 16
D gene: TRBD2
CDR3 protein: CASSYSGTSDYNEQFF
CDR3 DNA: TGTGCCAGCAGTTACTCCGGGACTAGCGACTACAATGAGCAGTTCTTC

clone size: NA
J gene: TRBJ2-5
V gene: TRBV6-6
CDR3 length: 15
D gene: NA
CDR3 protein: CASSYLTGMGETQYF
CDR3 DNA: TGTGCCAGCAGTTACCTTACAGGGATGGGAGAGACCCAGTACTTC

clone size: NA
J gene: TRBJ1-2
V gene: TRBV4-1
CDR3 length: 15
D gene: NA
CDR3 protein: CASSQDSLANYGYTF
CDR3 DNA: TGCGCCAGCAGCCAAGATAGTCTCGCTAACTATGGCTACACCTTC

clone size: NA
J gene: TRBJ1-2
V gene: TRBV19
CDR3 length: 19
D gene: NA
CDR3 protein: CASRATGRRKTVRNYGYTF
CDR3 DNA: TGTGCCAGTAGGGCAACTGGACGGAGGAAAACAGTTCGAAACTATGGCTACACCTTC

clone size: NA
J gene: TRBJ1-6
V gene: TRBV9
CDR3 length: 14
D gene: NA
CDR3 protein: CASSVEGGLSPLHF
CDR3 DNA: TGTGCCAGCAGCGTTGAGGGGGGACTTTCACCCCTCCACTTT

clone size: NA
J gene: TRBJ2-3
V gene: TRBV19
CDR3 length: 16
D gene: NA
CDR3 protein: CASSIVRLRSTDTQYF
CDR3 DNA: TGTGCCAGTAGTATAGTAAGACTCCGAAGCACAGATACGCAGTATTTT

clone size: few
J gene: TRBJ2-7
V gene: TRBV21-1
CDR3 length: 17
D gene: NA
CDR3 protein: CASSKHTDRGDTYEQYF
CDR3 DNA: TGTGCCAGCAGCAAACACACCGACAGGGGCGACACCTACGAGCAGTACTTC

clone size: NA
J gene: TRBJ2-1
V gene: TRBV13
CDR3 length: 16
D gene: NA
CDR3 protein: CASSTSEASSYNEQFF
CDR3 DNA: TGTGCCAGCAGCACCTCAGAGGCCAGCTCCTACAATGAGCAGTTCTTC

clone size: NA
J gene: TRBJ2-7
V gene: TRBV5-1
CDR3 length: 15
D gene: NA
CDR3 protein: CASRFGGLGPDEQYF
CDR3 DNA: TGCGCCAGCAGATTTGGGGGCTTAGGGCCCGACGAGCAGTACTTC

clone size: NA
J gene: TRBJ2-2
V gene: TRBV6-1
CDR3 length: 17
D gene: NA
CDR3 protein: CASSEVWSFWGTGELFF
CDR3 DNA: TGTGCCAGCAGTGAAGTTTGGAGTTTCTGGGGTACCGGGGAGCTGTTTTTT

clone size: NA
J gene: TRBJ1-2
V gene: TRBV3-1/TRBV3-2
CDR3 length: 13
D gene: NA
CDR3 protein: CASSPGSDYGYTF
CDR3 DNA: TGTGCCAGCAGCCCCGGGAGCGATTATGGCTACACCTTC

clone size: NA
J gene: TRBJ2-7
V gene: TRBV3-1/TRBV3-2
CDR3 length: 16
D gene: NA
CDR3 protein: CASSQGLAANSYEQYF
CDR3 DNA: TGTGCCAGCAGCCAAGGCCTAGCTGCGAACTCCTACGAGCAGTACTTC

clone size: NA
J gene: TRBJ1-2
V gene: TRBV25-1
CDR3 length: 13
D gene: NA
CDR3 protein: CASSEFRGGGYTF
CDR3 DNA: TGTGCCAGCAGTGAATTTAGGGGTGGGGGCTACACCTTC

clone size: NA
J gene: TRBJ2-7
V gene: TRBV14
CDR3 length: 15
D gene: TRBD2
CDR3 protein: CASSQKGLAGNEQYF
CDR3 DNA: TGTGCCAGCAGCCAAAAGGGACTAGCGGGAAACGAGCAGTACTTC

clone size: few
J gene: TRBJ2-2
V gene: TRBV9
CDR3 length: 13
D gene: NA
CDR3 protein: CASTRQNTGELFF
CDR3 DNA: TGTGCCAGCACTCGACAGAACACCGGGGAGCTGTTTTTT

clone size: once
J gene: TRBJ2-5
V gene: TRBV15
CDR3 length: 13
D gene: NA
CDR3 protein: CATSRQYQETQYF
CDR3 DNA: TGTGCCACCAGCAGACAATACCAAGAGACCCAGTACTTC

clone size: NA
J gene: TRBJ1-5
V gene: TRBV2
CDR3 length: 12
D gene: NA
CDR3 protein: CASSRPQQPQHF
CDR3 DNA: TGTGCCAGCAGTCGACCCCAACAGCCCCAGCATTTT

clone size: once
J gene: TRBJ2-6
V gene: TRBV2
CDR3 length: 19
D gene: TRBD1
CDR3 protein: CASTLNWGQGYTGANVLTF
CDR3 DNA: TGTGCCAGCACCCTGAATTGGGGACAGGGATACACTGGGGCCAACGTCCTGACTTTC

clone size: NA
J gene: TRBJ2-1
V gene: TRBV4-2
CDR3 length: 16
D gene: TRBD2
CDR3 protein: CASSHSGLAGLNEQFF
CDR3 DNA: TGTGCCAGCAGCCACTCGGGACTAGCGGGATTAAATGAGCAGTTCTTC

clone size: NA
J gene: TRBJ1-1
V gene: TRBV5-4
CDR3 length: 14
D gene: NA
CDR3 protein: CASSLIGSNTEAFF
CDR3 DNA: TGTGCCAGCAGCTTGATAGGCTCAAACACTGAAGCTTTCTTT

clone size: NA
J gene: TRBJ1-6
V gene: TRBV25-1
CDR3 length: 15
D gene: NA
CDR3 protein: CASSGLAANNSPLHF
CDR3 DNA: TGTGCCAGCAGTGGATTGGCAGCCAATAATTCACCCCTCCACTTT

clone size: few
J gene: TRBJ2-1
V gene: TRBV10-3
CDR3 length: 15
D gene: TRBD1
CDR3 protein: CAINSEGGNWDEQFF
CDR3 DNA: TGTGCCATCAATTCCGAAGGGGGCAATTGGGATGAGCAGTTCTTC

clone size: NA
J gene: TRBJ2-3
V gene: TRBV2
CDR3 length: 14
D gene: TRBD2
CDR3 protein: CASETSGSLYTQYF
CDR3 DNA: TGTGCCAGCGAGACTAGCGGGAGTCTTTATACGCAGTATTTT

clone size: once
J gene: TRBJ2-7
V gene: TRBV5-3
CDR3 length: 14
D gene: TRBD2
CDR3 protein: CARSLVGLVVEQYF
CDR3 DNA: TGTGCCAGAAGCTTGGTGGGACTAGTGGTCGAGCAGTACTTC

clone size: NA
J gene: TRBJ1-3
V gene: TRBV10-3
CDR3 length: 14
D gene: NA
CDR3 protein: CAISSDRRGNTIYF
CDR3 DNA: TGTGCCATCAGTTCCGACAGGCGAGGAAACACCATATATTTT

clone size: NA
J gene: TRBJ2-3
V gene: TRBV7-9
CDR3 length: 16
D gene: TRBD2
CDR3 protein: CASSRGTSGITDTQYF
CDR3 DNA: TGTGCCAGCAGCCGGGGGACTAGCGGGATCACAGATACGCAGTATTTT

clone size: few
J gene: TRBJ2-1
V gene: TRBV19
CDR3 length: 15
D gene: NA
CDR3 protein: CASSTRTGSYNEQFF
CDR3 DNA: TGTGCCAGTAGTACCCGGACCGGCTCCTACAATGAGCAGTTCTTC

clone size: NA
J gene: TRBJ2-7
V gene: TRBV6-5
CDR3 length: 13
D gene: NA
CDR3 protein: CASSPGNSYEQYF
CDR3 DNA: TGTGCCAGCAGCCCGGGAAATAGTTACGAGCAGTACTTC

clone size: once
J gene: TRBJ1-1
V gene: TRBV6-5
CDR3 length: 14
D gene: NA
CDR3 protein: CASSYLGRDTEAFF
CDR3 DNA: TGTGCCAGCAGTTATTTAGGGCGGGACACTGAAGCTTTCTTT

clone size: NA
J gene: TRBJ2-3
V gene: TRBV3-1/TRBV3-2
CDR3 length: 14
D gene: NA
CDR3 protein: CASSQDRATDTQYF
CDR3 DNA: TGTGCCAGCAGCCAAGATCGGGCGACAGATACGCAGTATTTT

clone size: NA
J gene: TRBJ2-5
V gene: TRBV11-2
CDR3 length: 16
D gene: NA
CDR3 protein: CASRAGVGGAKETQYF
CDR3 DNA: TGTGCCAGCAGAGCCGGCGTGGGGGGCGCAAAAGAGACCCAGTACTTC

clone size: NA
J gene: TRBJ2-1
V gene: TRBV6-5
CDR3 length: 16
D gene: NA
CDR3 protein: CASSSLEFFSYNEQFF
CDR3 DNA: TGTGCCAGCAGTTCTCTCGAGTTCTTCTCCTACAATGAGCAGTTCTTC

clone size: NA
J gene: TRBJ2-1
V gene: TRBV18
CDR3 length: 16
D gene: TRBD1
CDR3 protein: CASSPQDRGDNNEQFF
CDR3 DNA: TGTGCCAGCTCACCACAAGACAGGGGGGACAACAATGAGCAGTTCTTC

clone size: NA
J gene: TRBJ2-1
V gene: TRBV11-2
CDR3 length: 20
D gene: TRBD2
CDR3 protein: CASSLETPGKRDRPYNEQFF
CDR3 DNA: TGTGCCAGCAGCTTAGAGACGCCGGGCAAGCGGGACCGCCCTTACAATGAGCAGTTCTTC